Listed below are T cell receptor beta chains from one sample, sequenced in a study of T cell repertoires in cytomegalovirus infection. MiXCR, applied by TCRdb to the reads, yields one record per CDR3 protein. In the table there are around 900,000 distinct CDR3 sequences, roughly 31% of which are singletons. The antigens of these receptors remain unknown. The sequencing here drew on cultured CD8+ T cells from PBMCs, taken from culture after CMV antigen stimulation. The receptors originated from a human donor in good health (CMV status not recorded). Some clones in this sample may be carry-over from other donors' samples. CDR3s include the opening cysteine and the closing phenylalanine or tryptophan. D genes are given only for firm matches. The size of a clone is reported for some rows only, either as once, few or many, or as a class for expanded clones.

J gene: TRBJ1-1; CDR3 length: 12; clone size: .; D gene: .; V gene: TRBV19; CDR3 DNA: TGTGCCAGTATGGAGGGCTTGACTGAAGCTTTCTTT; CDR3 protein: CASMEGLTEAFF
J gene: TRBJ2-3; CDR3 length: 14; clone size: many; D gene: .; V gene: TRBV28; CDR3 DNA: TGTGCCAGCAGTACGGACTCCCGGGCAGATACGCAGTATTTT; CDR3 protein: CASSTDSRADTQYF
J gene: TRBJ2-1; CDR3 length: 12; clone size: .; D gene: .; V gene: TRBV6-1; CDR3 DNA: TGTGCCACCCACAGGGTTCCCCATGAGCAGTTCTTC; CDR3 protein: CATHRVPHEQFF
J gene: TRBJ1-2; CDR3 length: 15; clone size: few; D gene: TRBD1; V gene: TRBV12-3/TRBV12-4; CDR3 DNA: TGTGCCAGCAGTTTAGGGGACAGGGGGCTTTATGGCTACACCTTC; CDR3 protein: CASSLGDRGLYGYTF
J gene: TRBJ2-3; CDR3 length: 15; clone size: .; D gene: TRBD2; V gene: TRBV7-3; CDR3 DNA: TGTGCCAGCAGCTTAAGTGGACTAGTGACAGATACGCAGTATTTT; CDR3 protein: CASSLSGLVTDTQYF
J gene: TRBJ2-7; CDR3 length: 14; clone size: .; D gene: TRBD1; V gene: TRBV27; CDR3 DNA: TGTGCCAGCAGTACCCCGGGACAGCGCTACGAGCAGTACTTC; CDR3 protein: CASSTPGQRYEQYF
J gene: TRBJ2-2; CDR3 length: 15; clone size: .; D gene: .; V gene: TRBV20-1; CDR3 DNA: TGCAGTGCTAGAGATAGGCAGGGGACCACCGGGGAGCTGTTTTTT; CDR3 protein: CSARDRQGTTGELFF
J gene: TRBJ2-6; CDR3 length: 15; clone size: few; D gene: TRBD1; V gene: TRBV19; CDR3 DNA: TGTGCCAGTAGGCACAGGGGATCTGGGGCCAACGTCCTGACTTTC; CDR3 protein: CASRHRGSGANVLTF
J gene: TRBJ2-1; CDR3 length: 14; clone size: .; D gene: .; V gene: TRBV28; CDR3 DNA: TGTGCCAGCAGTTTAGGGGTCGCATACAATGAGCAGTTCTTC; CDR3 protein: CASSLGVAYNEQFF
J gene: TRBJ1-3; CDR3 length: 14; clone size: .; D gene: TRBD1; V gene: TRBV6-6; CDR3 DNA: TGTGCCAGCAGTTACTCATACAGGGGTGACACCATATATTTT; CDR3 protein: CASSYSYRGDTIYF